The 30 T cell receptor beta chains reported below all come from one sample, sequenced in a study of T cell repertoires in cytomegalovirus infection (dated by TCRdb to between 2018 and 2021). The treatment or condition label on this specimen signifies: in vitro stimulation with specific CMV peptide epitopes to enrich CMV-specific T cells. These receptors' targets are unknown. Reads for this sample came from an Illumina HiSeq 1500. Starting from the raw public reads, TCRdb applied fastp trimming at Q25, assembled clones with MiXCR and retained in-frame beta chains. Each entry is one CDR3 protein sequence, shown with its most common DNA and genes. The sample table contains 310,000 or so distinct CDR3 sequences; only one count was recorded for approximately 25% of them. The ten top clones hold about an eighth of the sample. Material: cultured PBMCs, obtained from culture after CMV antigen stimulation. The source is a human donor in good health (CMV status not recorded). Some clones in this sample may be carry-over from other donors' samples.

A single count supports this clonotype. The chain links TRBV19 to TRBJ2-2; TRBD1 matches 7 bases. After removal of 8 bases from V and 2 bases from J, the junction contained 5 bases not matched to a gene. CDR1 LNHDA and CDR2 SQIVND come from the germline V gene (reference sequence). The length of the CDR3 is 14 residues. The CDR3 spells CASLGDRNTGELFF. CDR3 coding DNA: TGTGCCAGTCTCGGGGACAGAAACACCGGGGAGCTGTTTTTT.

This clonotype was picked up many times. The CDR3 sequence is CSARDVRGGYNEQFF. CDR3 sequence (DNA): TGCAGTGCTAGAGATGTGCGGGGGGGGTACAATGAGCAGTTCTTC. The chain joins TRBV20-1 to TRBJ2-1; 9 bases agree with TRBD2. The CDR3 length is 15 residues. V was pared by 0 bases and J by 4 bases, with 4 bases of the junction left unmatched. Germline CDR1 DFQATT, CDR2 SNEGSKA (reference sequence).

The DNA of the CDR3 is TGTGCCAGCAGTTACTCGGGGATGGGTCGCGAGCAGTACGTC. Its protein is CASSYSGMGREQYV. V gene TRBV6-5 combines with J gene TRBJ2-7; no definite D call. The CDR3 consists of 14 residues. Germline assignment: CDR1 MNHEY and CDR2 SVGAGI. The V end lost 0 bases, the J end lost 6 bases, and 12 bases lay between the germline ends.

The J gene is TRBJ2-2, the V gene TRBV6-2 or TRBV6-3; 9 positions agree with TRBD2. The junction had 3 bases not matched to a gene; V was cut back by 0 bases and J by 4 bases. Germline loops: CDR1 MNHEY, CDR2 SVGEGT. CDR3 size: 16 residues. The CDR3 loop is CASSYSGGRGTGELFF. The DNA of the CDR3 is TGTGCCAGCAGTTACTCCGGCGGGAGGGGCACCGGGGAGCTGTTTTTT.

This chain connects TRBV9 to TRBJ1-1; D is possibly TRBD1 (6 bases). Germline CDR1 is SGDLS and CDR2 is YYNGEE. The CDR3 covers 15 residues. Trimming shortened V by 3 bases and J by 4 bases, and 16 bases separated the two germline ends. The DNA of the CDR3 is TGTGCCAGCAGCGATCCCCCCGGACAGATCACTGAAGCTTTCTTT. This translates into CASSDPPGQITEAFF.

The chain combines TRBV5-4 with TRBJ2-7; 7 bases line up with TRBD2. Germline CDR1 and CDR2: SGHNT and YYREEE (reference sequence). Trimming cost V 4 bases and J 3 bases; bases outside gene matches: 7. The CDR3 spans 14 residues. The CDR3 coding sequence is TGTGCCAGCAGCGTGTCTAGCGGTAACTACGAGCAGTACTTC. Encoded protein: CASSVSSGNYEQYF.

This clonotype was counted ten times or more. The rearrangement links TRBV7-2 to TRBJ2-3, with TRBD2 matching over 10 bases. Looked up from germline, CDR1 is SGHTA and CDR2 is FQGNSA. The CDR3 runs 16 residues. Trimming at V came to 6 bases and at J to 1 base, leaving 7 bases not matched to a gene. CDR3 DNA sequence: TGTGCCAGCAGAAGGACTAGCGGACCTGGCACAGATACGCAGTATTTT. Encoded protein: CASRRTSGPGTDTQYF. The complete variable domain, with remaining parts taken from reference TRBV7-2 and TRBJ2-3, reads GAGVSQSPSNKVTEKGKDVELRCDPISGHTALYWYRQSLGQGLEFLIYFQGNSAPDKSGLPSDRFSAERTGGSVSTLTIQRTQQEDSAVYLCASRRTSGPGTDTQYFGPGTRLTVL.

The CDR3 protein is CSAHPPGGEQYF. The CDR3 DNA follows: TGCAGTGCTCACCCCCCCGGGGGAGAGCAGTACTTC. V is TRBV20-1 and J is TRBJ2-7, with a tentative D call TRBD2 (6 bases). Germline CDR1 DFQATT, CDR2 SNEGSKA (reference sequence). The CDR3 length is 12 residues. Trimming left V 5 bases short and J 7 bases short, with 15 bases between.

This clonotype was observed a handful of times. V is TRBV7-3 and J is TRBJ2-3, with a tentative D call TRBD2 (6 bases). Per germline, CDR1 SGHTA and CDR2 FQGTGA. The CDR3 consists of 13 residues. Trimming took off 5 bases at V and 4 bases at J, with 10 bases between the two ends. CDR3 region: CASSRSGSDTQYF. The CDR3 region has the DNA TGTGCCAGCAGCCGTAGCGGTTCAGATACGCAGTATTTT.

This clonotype showed up just a few times. The genes are TRBV9 and TRBJ2-1, with 9 bases fitting TRBD2. Unmatched junction bases numbered 10, after V lost 4 bases and J lost 2 bases. This CDR3 is built from 17 residues. CDR1 SGDLS and CDR2 YYNGEE come from the germline V gene. In nucleotides, the CDR3 is TGTGCCAGCAGCCCCCGGACTAGCGCGATAGCCTACAATGAGCAGTTCTTC. Protein sequence: CASSPRTSAIAYNEQFF.

This clonotype was seen at least ten times. This sequence joins TRBV19 and TRBJ1-5; TRBD1 is a possible D gene (5 bases). This CDR3 spans 16 amino acids. Germline V CDR1 and CDR2: LNHDA, SQIVND (reference sequence). The V end lost 1 base, the J end lost 5 bases, and 15 bases lay between the germline ends. Here the CDR3 reads CASSIAFDSGHQPQHF. The CDR3 region has the DNA TGTGCCAGTAGTATAGCCTTTGACAGCGGACATCAGCCCCAGCATTTT.

The CDR3 reads CASSYSKANVLTF. DNA of the CDR3: TGTGCCAGCAGTTACTCGAAGGCCAACGTCCTGACTTTC. The chain carries TRBV6-6 and TRBJ2-6; D not resolved. The ends were cut back, 0 bases at V and 6 bases at J, with 3 bases in the middle. Germline V gives CDR1 MNHNY, CDR2 SVGAGI (reference sequence). The CDR3 loop spans 13 amino acids.

The chain employs TRBV6-5 and TRBJ2-1; TRBD2 matches 8 bases. The junction had 7 bases not matched to a gene; V was cut back by 2 bases and J by 1 base. The CDR3 loop spans 17 amino acids. The germline V gene encodes CDR1 MNHEY and CDR2 SVGAGI. The CDR3 DNA follows: TGTGCCAGCAGTTACGGCGGACTAGCCGGTTCCTACAATGAGCAGTTCTTC. It is translated as CASSYGGLAGSYNEQFF.

This clonotype was recorded many times. The chain is built from TRBV7-2 and TRBJ2-3; TRBD2 aligns across 9 bases. The CDR3 length is 16 residues. The germline CDR1 and CDR2 sequences are SGHTA and FQGNSA. The junction had 3 bases not matched to a gene; V was cut back by 1 base and J by 1 base. The CDR3 DNA reads TGTGCCAGCAGCTTAGTAGCTAGCGGGGGCACAGATACGCAGTATTTT. Translating gives CASSLVASGGTDTQYF.

The CDR3 sequence: CASSQGGEQFF. CDR3 bases: TGTGCCAGCAGTCAGGGGGGTGAGCAGTTCTTC. The chain couples TRBV6-2 or TRBV6-3 to TRBJ2-1; tentatively, D is TRBD1 (7 bases). CDR1 MNHEY and CDR2 SVGEGT come from the germline V gene. This CDR3 has 11 residues. With 5 bases removed from V and 9 bases from J, the gap between germline ends came to 8 bases.

The chain recombines TRBV20-1 with TRBJ2-5; TRBD2 matches 7 bases. The germline CDR1 and CDR2 sequences are DFQATT and SNEGSKA (reference sequence). The J segment lost 5 bases and the V segment lost 0 bases, leaving 12 bases of the junction unmatched. The CDR3 covers 16 residues. In DNA, the CDR3 is TGCAGTGCTAGAGATCTAAAGGGAGGGCCAGGGGAGACCCAGTACTTC. Amino acid sequence: CSARDLKGGPGETQYF.

This clonotype has a handful of counts. The chain uses TRBV19 and TRBJ2-2, with TRBD1 matching over 7 bases. The CDR3 has 15 amino acids. In germline, CDR1 is LNHDA, CDR2 SQIVND (reference sequence). V was clipped by 7 bases and J by 8 bases; unmatched bases: 13. Here the CDR3 DNA reads TGTGCCAGTATCCCCTCGGACAGGCCCAGGGGGGAGCTGTTTTTT. The encoded protein is CASIPSDRPRGELFF.

The sample holds many counts of this clonotype. This chain connects TRBV7-6 to TRBJ2-5; TRBD1 agrees at 8 bases. Per the germline V gene, CDR1 is SGHVS and CDR2 is FNYEAQ. This CDR3 has 14 amino acids. J gave up 5 bases and V 5 bases, and 7 bases lay outside the gene matches. CDR3 bases: TGTGCCAGCAGCGCAGGGGGCGTTGACGAGACCCAGTACTTC. Protein: CASSAGGVDETQYF.

The J gene is TRBJ2-7, the V gene TRBV28; D is uncertain. Trimming stripped 7 bases from V and 8 bases from J, with 12 bases between. The length of the CDR3 is 11 residues. Per the germline V gene, CDR1 is MDHEN and CDR2 is SYDVKM. The CDR3 sequence: CASKDRSQQYF. CDR3 nucleotide sequence: TGTGCCAGCAAGGACCGATCTCAGCAGTACTTC.

This chain links TRBV27 with TRBJ1-5; D is perhaps TRBD1 (6 bases). The V end was cut by 5 bases, the J end by 5 bases, with 13 bases between. Germline V CDR1 and CDR2: MNHEY, SMNVEV (reference sequence). The CDR3 covers 14 residues. Here the CDR3 reads CASSIQGSHQPQHF. CDR3 in DNA: TGTGCCAGCAGTATACAGGGTTCGCATCAGCCCCAGCATTTT.

Ten or more counts support this clonotype. The J gene is TRBJ2-1, the V gene TRBV7-2, with TRBD2 as a possible D gene (5 bases). Germline V lookup: CDR1 SGHTA, CDR2 FQGNSA. The CDR3 length is 15 residues. V was clipped by 4 bases and J by 1 base, with 11 bases between them. This CDR3 is CASSYSVGSYNEQFF. CDR3 coding DNA: TGTGCCAGCAGCTATAGCGTAGGGTCCTACAATGAGCAGTTCTTC. The full variable domain, in which reference TRBV7-2 and TRBJ2-1 provide the parts outside the CDR3, is GAGVSQSPSNKVTEKGKDVELRCDPISGHTALYWYRQSLGQGLEFLIYFQGNSAPDKSGLPSDRFSAERTGGSVSTLTIQRTQQEDSAVYLCASSYSVGSYNEQFFGPGTRLTVL.

This clonotype was detected many times. J is TRBJ2-3 and V is TRBV11-2; D may be TRBD2 (5 bases). This CDR3 contains 12 residues. V dropped 5 bases and J dropped 8 bases, with 11 bases sitting between them. Germline V lookup: CDR1 SGHAT, CDR2 FQNNGV. CDR3 sequence reads: CASSRWRATQYF. The CDR3, as DNA: TGTGCCAGCAGCCGCTGGCGGGCTACGCAGTATTTT.

J is TRBJ2-2 and V is TRBV19; 7 bases match TRBD1. The CDR3 spans 14 residues. The germline V gene encodes CDR1 LNHDA and CDR2 SQIVND (reference sequence). With V trimmed by 7 bases and J by 5 bases, 7 bases remained unmatched. The CDR3 loop is CASTTTGRTGELFF. CDR3 in DNA: TGTGCCAGTACCACGACAGGGCGGACCGGGGAGCTGTTTTTT. Using reference TRBV19 and TRBJ2-2 for the parts outside the CDR3, the full variable domain is DGGITQSPKYLFRKEGQNVTLSCEQNLNHDAMYWYRQDPGQGLRLIYYSQIVNDFQKGDIAEGYSVSREKKESFPLTVTSAQKNPTAFYLCASTTTGRTGELFFGEGSRLTVL.

The CDR3 spells CASSTEYRGGHQPQHF. CDR3 DNA sequence: TGTGCCAGCAGTACCGAATACAGGGGAGGCCATCAGCCCCAGCATTTT. This chain uses TRBV7-8 with TRBJ1-5; 7 nucleotides line up with TRBD1. This CDR3 is 16 amino acids long. The trim removed 6 bases at V and 5 bases at J, leaving 13 bases unmatched. CDR1 and CDR2 from the germline V gene are SGHVS and FQNEAQ.

The sample holds a few counts of this clonotype. This sequence joins TRBV6-8 and TRBJ2-7; 11 nucleotides align to TRBD2. The CDR3 runs to 15 residues. Germline CDR1 reads MNHGY; CDR2 reads SAAAGT. Trimming cost V 2 bases and J 3 bases; bases outside gene matches: 3. The CDR3 here is CASSYTSGSLYEQYF. CDR3 nucleotide sequence: TGTGCCAGCAGTTACACTAGCGGGAGTCTCTACGAGCAGTACTTC.

At least ten counts were recorded for this clonotype. The genes are TRBV6-1 and TRBJ1-1; no definite D call. The germline V and J ends were trimmed by 6 bases and 3 bases, with 17 bases remaining between them. CDR1 and CDR2 from the germline V gene are MNHNS and SASEGT. The CDR3 consists of 15 residues. The CDR3 here is CASRGSPLVYTEAFF. CDR3 in DNA: TGTGCCAGCAGAGGCTCGCCTCTAGTCTACACTGAAGCTTTCTTT.

This clonotype was observed once. This may be a read error: a much more frequent sequence differs by one nucleotide. The chain recombines TRBV6-2 or TRBV6-3 with TRBJ2-1, with TRBD2 matching over 8 bases. Germline CDR1 MNHEY, CDR2 SVGEGT. This CDR3 region has 17 residues. CDR3 residues: CGSSPSEGSGKYIEQFF. For the CDR3, the DNA is TGTGGCAGCAGTCCTTCCGAGGGTAGCGGGAAGTACATTGAGCAGTTCTTC.

In this sample, this clonotype turned up many times. The chain is built from TRBV4-3 and TRBJ2-7; maybe TRBD1 (6 bases). The CDR3 has 17 residues. Trimming cost V 4 bases and J 0 bases, with 19 bases left between them. Germline CDR1 and CDR2: LGHNA and YSLEER. CDR3 sequence (DNA): TGCGCCAGCAGCCCGGGTAAAGGGGGTCCTTTCTCCTACGAGCAGTACTTC. It specifies CASSPGKGGPFSYEQYF.

J is TRBJ1-5 and V is TRBV20-1; D is undetermined. V was clipped by 1 base and J by 3 bases, with 4 bases between them. The CDR3 loop spans 12 amino acids. The germline V gene has CDR1 DFQATT and CDR2 SNEGSKA (reference sequence). The CDR3 DNA sequence: TGCAGTGCTAGAGTCAACAATCAGCCCCAGCATTTT. Its protein product is CSARVNNQPQHF.

This chain links TRBV12-3 or TRBV12-4 with TRBJ1-2; D is possibly TRBD1 (6 bases). The CDR3 is 13 residues long. The V end lost 6 bases, the J end lost 7 bases, and 15 bases lay between the germline ends. The CDR3 protein is CASRGNRAGGYTF. The CDR3 bases are TGTGCCAGCAGGGGTAACAGGGCTGGTGGCTACACCTTC.